A selection of T cell receptor beta chains follows, all from one sample in a study of CD8+ T cells in alopecia areata. The method was immunoSEQ multiplex PCR; TCRdb's version includes in-frame clones alone and lacks a portion of them. This table has more than 200,000 clones, under 70% appearing once. Material: CD4+ T cells sorted from blood, obtained at week 0. The receptor set was obtained from a human donor with alopecia areata. CDR3s include the opening cysteine and the closing phenylalanine or tryptophan. The D gene is left open where the match is weak. Clone size is not always given. Where it is, it says once, few, many or a class for expanded clones.

abundance,v_gene,d_gene,j_gene,CDR3aa,CDR3nt
NA,TRBV4-3,NA,TRBJ2-5,CASSQERGWGLETQYF,TGCGCCAGCAGCCAAGAAAGAGGGTGGGGGTTAGAGACCCAGTACTTC
NA,TRBV11-2,NA,TRBJ2-7,CASSLTAYEQYF,TGTGCCAGCAGCTTGACAGCCTACGAGCAGTACTTC
once,TRBV10-3,TRBD1,TRBJ2-5,CATVPGQGKETQYF,TGTGCCACCGTCCCGGGACAGGGGAAAGAGACCCAGTACTTC
once,TRBV12-5,NA,TRBJ1-6,CASGSEGDSPLHF,TGTGCTAGTGGTTCCGAGGGGGATTCACCCCTCCACTTT
NA,TRBV11-2,TRBD1,TRBJ2-7,CASSLSRGGFNEQYF,TGTGCCAGCAGCTTATCTAGAGGGGGCTTCAACGAGCAGTACTTC
few,TRBV6-5,NA,TRBJ1-6,CASSYGSVPNSPLHF,TGTGCCAGCAGTTACGGATCAGTACCAAATTCACCCCTCCACTTT
NA,TRBV4-1,NA,TRBJ1-2,CASSQPGANYGYTF,TGCGCCAGCAGCCAACCAGGGGCTAACTATGGCTACACCTTC
few,TRBV19,TRBD1,TRBJ2-3,CASSTDRVGSDTQYF,TGTGCCAGTAGTACCGACAGGGTTGGATCAGATACGCAGTATTTT
once,TRBV5-1,NA,TRBJ2-5,CASSARQAQETQYF,TGCGCCAGCAGCGCCCGACAGGCCCAAGAGACCCAGTACTTC
NA,TRBV5-1,TRBD1,TRBJ2-7,CASSSRDSDYEQYF,TGCGCCAGCAGCTCCCGGGACAGCGACTACGAGCAGTACTTC
NA,TRBV2,NA,TRBJ1-1,CASSVNTEAFF,TGTGCCAGCAGTGTGAACACTGAAGCTTTCTTT
NA,TRBV5-4,NA,TRBJ2-3,CASSPGPNPQYF,TGTGCCAGCAGCCCCGGACCCAATCCGCAGTATTTT
NA,TRBV30,NA,TRBJ2-1,CAWSRNNEQFF,TGTGCCTGGAGTCGCAACAATGAGCAGTTCTTC
NA,TRBV30,NA,TRBJ2-5,CAWRGFQETQYF,TGTGCCTGGAGGGGTTTTCAAGAGACCCAGTACTTC
once,TRBV7-2,NA,TRBJ1-5,CASSLFPGNQPQHF,TGTGCCAGCAGCTTGTTTCCCGGGAATCAGCCCCAGCATTTT
NA,TRBV29-1,TRBD2,TRBJ2-3,CSAIPGGDTQYF,TGCAGCGCAATCCCGGGAGGAGATACGCAGTATTTT
NA,TRBV27,NA,TRBJ2-1,CASSPSAGREQFF,TGTGCCAGCAGTCCGTCGGCAGGGCGGGAGCAGTTCTTC
few,TRBV7-9,NA,TRBJ1-5,CASSLEGRETEPQHF,TGTGCCAGCAGCTTAGAAGGCCGGGAGACGGAGCCCCAGCATTTT
NA,TRBV9,TRBD2,TRBJ2-3,CASSVAGGRSTDTQYF,TGTGCCAGCAGCGTGGCGGGGGGGCGCAGCACAGATACGCAGTATTTT
NA,TRBV4-2,NA,TRBJ1-1,CASSQEPSTEAFF,TGTGCCAGCAGCCAAGAACCAAGCACTGAAGCTTTCTTT
NA,TRBV9,NA,TRBJ1-6,CASSVERGGNSPLHF,TGTGCCAGCAGCGTAGAAAGGGGAGGCAATTCACCCCTCCACTTT
NA,TRBV7-9,TRBD1,TRBJ2-5,CASSRTGQETQYF,TGTGCCAGCAGCCGGACAGGGCAAGAGACCCAGTACTTC
NA,TRBV2,NA,TRBJ1-5,CASSEALDRAGNNQPQHF,TGTGCCAGCAGTGAAGCGCTAGATAGGGCAGGGAACAATCAGCCCCAGCATTTT
NA,TRBV9,NA,TRBJ2-2,CASSVKQGFTGELFF,TGTGCCAGCAGCGTAAAACAGGGCTTTACCGGGGAGCTGTTTTTT
few,TRBV7-2,NA,TRBJ2-1,CASSRWANSYNEQFF,TGTGCCAGCAGCCGGTGGGCTAACTCCTACAATGAGCAGTTCTTC
NA,TRBV7-8,NA,TRBJ1-6,CASATGGGSPLHF,TGTGCCAGCGCGACAGGCGGGGGTTCACCCCTCCACTTT
NA,TRBV2,TRBD1,TRBJ1-3,CASRLTGSGNTIYF,TGTGCCAGCAGGTTGACAGGGTCTGGAAACACCATATATTTT
once,TRBV30,NA,TRBJ1-3,CAWLHSGNTIYF,TGTGCCTGGCTTCACTCTGGAAACACCATATATTTT
NA,TRBV27,NA,TRBJ1-2,CASSSTANYGYTF,TGTGCCAGCAGTTCGACAGCTAACTATGGCTACACCTTC
NA,TRBV4-3,NA,TRBJ2-7,CASSQSQGQQYF,TGCGCCAGCAGCCAGTCCCAGGGACAGCAGTACTTC
few,TRBV23-1,NA,TRBJ2-7,CASKGREDCYEQYF,TGCGCCAGCAAAGGACGGGAAGACTGCTACGAGCAGTACTTC
NA,TRBV10-3,NA,TRBJ1-2,CAISVMKGENGYTF,TGTGCCATCAGCGTTATGAAGGGGGAGAATGGCTACACCTTC
few,TRBV5-4,TRBD2,TRBJ2-3,CASSLAPAGGSADTQYF,TGTGCCAGCAGCTTGGCCCCGGCGGGGGGATCCGCAGATACGCAGTATTTT
NA,TRBV30,NA,TRBJ2-5,CAWSGGGETQYF,TGTGCCTGGAGCGGGGGCGGTGAGACCCAGTACTTC
NA,TRBV2,NA,TRBJ2-7,CASRIDKSYEQYF,TGTGCCAGCAGAATCGACAAATCCTACGAGCAGTACTTC
NA,TRBV7-9,NA,TRBJ2-7,CASSLDVLYEQYF,TGTGCCAGCAGCTTGGATGTTCTATACGAGCAGTACTTC
few,TRBV29-1,NA,TRBJ1-1,CSVENTEAFF,TGCAGCGTTGAGAACACTGAAGCTTTCTTT
NA,TRBV19,NA,TRBJ2-7,CASSPWGNRAYYEQYF,TGTGCCAGTAGCCCATGGGGGAACAGGGCGTACTACGAGCAGTACTTC
few,TRBV2,TRBD2,TRBJ2-5,CASSGSGGAGETQYF,TGTGCCAGCAGCGGTAGCGGGGGGGCCGGGGAGACCCAGTACTTC
once,TRBV2,NA,TRBJ2-7,CASSNRVRSYEQYF,TGTGCCAGCAGCAACAGGGTACGGTCCTACGAGCAGTACTTC
NA,TRBV11-2,NA,TRBJ2-2,CASSSPAGELFF,TGTGCCAGCAGCTCCCCCGCCGGGGAGCTGTTTTTT
NA,TRBV30,TRBD2,TRBJ2-1,CAWSVHGGAWNEQFF,TGTGCCTGGAGTGTACACGGGGGGGCTTGGAATGAGCAGTTCTTC
NA,TRBV11-2,TRBD2,TRBJ2-5,CASKMGLAEETQYF,TGTGCCAGCAAAATGGGACTAGCGGAAGAGACCCAGTACTTC
NA,TRBV30,TRBD1,TRBJ1-2,CAWSVGTGVGYTF,TGTGCCTGGAGTGTAGGGACAGGGGTAGGCTACACCTTC
NA,TRBV30,NA,TRBJ1-4,CAWSVTPPNEKLFF,TGTGCCTGGAGTGTAACGCCTCCTAATGAAAAACTGTTTTTT
NA,TRBV30,NA,TRBJ1-5,CAWGSNQPQHF,TGTGCCTGGGGGTCAAATCAGCCCCAGCATTTT
few,TRBV29-1,NA,TRBJ1-5,CSIQGQPQHF,TGCAGCATACAAGGTCAGCCCCAGCATTTT
NA,TRBV29-1,NA,TRBJ2-2,CSVERAGTGELFF,TGCAGCGTGGAGAGGGCCGGGACCGGGGAGCTGTTTTTT
NA,TRBV6-6,NA,TRBJ1-1,CASSYVLEAFF,TGTGCCAGCAGTTACGTTCTGGAAGCTTTCTTT
NA,TRBV29-1,NA,TRBJ2-3,CSAPGTSSTDTQYF,TGCAGCGCACCCGGGACCTCGAGCACAGATACGCAGTATTTT
NA,TRBV15,NA,TRBJ2-2,CATSDTSREWAGELFF,TGTGCCACCAGCGATACCTCCCGGGAATGGGCCGGGGAGCTGTTTTTT
NA,TRBV5-1,TRBD1,TRBJ2-3,CASSSPGDRVTDTQYF,TGCGCCAGCAGCTCCCCTGGGGACAGGGTGACAGATACGCAGTATTTT
NA,TRBV7-2,NA,TRBJ1-1,CASSLTRGAEAFF,TGTGCCAGCAGCTTAACTCGTGGTGCTGAAGCTTTCTTT
NA,TRBV29-1,NA,TRBJ2-5,CSVSTTGTRQETQYF,TGCAGCGTTTCAACCACCGGGACAAGGCAAGAGACCCAGTACTTC
few,TRBV6-5,NA,TRBJ2-5,CASSYDLQGRAETQYF,TGTGCCAGCAGTTACGACTTGCAGGGACGAGCAGAGACCCAGTACTTC
few,TRBV6-5,TRBD2,TRBJ2-1,CASASAGGTNEQFF,TGTGCCAGCGCATCCGCGGGAGGTACGAATGAGCAGTTCTTC
NA,TRBV13,NA,TRBJ2-7,CASSLKGEQYF,TGTGCCAGCAGCCTGAAAGGGGAGCAGTACTTC